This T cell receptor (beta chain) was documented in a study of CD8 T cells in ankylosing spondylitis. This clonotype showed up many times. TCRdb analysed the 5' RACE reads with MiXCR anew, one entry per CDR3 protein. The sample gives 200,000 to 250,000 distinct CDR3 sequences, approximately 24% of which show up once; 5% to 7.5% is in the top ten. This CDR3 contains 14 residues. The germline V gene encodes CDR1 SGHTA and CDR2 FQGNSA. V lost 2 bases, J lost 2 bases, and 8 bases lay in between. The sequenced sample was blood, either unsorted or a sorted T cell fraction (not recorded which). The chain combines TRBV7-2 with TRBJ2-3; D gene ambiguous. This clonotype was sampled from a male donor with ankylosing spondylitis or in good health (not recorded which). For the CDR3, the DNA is TGTGCCAGCAGCTTATGGGCAGACACAGATACGCAGTATTTT. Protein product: CASSLWADTDTQYF. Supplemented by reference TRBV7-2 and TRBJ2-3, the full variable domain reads GAGVSQSPSNKVTEKGKDVELRCDPISGHTALYWYRQSLGQGLEFLIYFQGNSAPDKSGLPSDRFSAERTGGSVSTLTIQRTQQEDSAVYLCASSLWADTDTQYFGPGTRLTVL.